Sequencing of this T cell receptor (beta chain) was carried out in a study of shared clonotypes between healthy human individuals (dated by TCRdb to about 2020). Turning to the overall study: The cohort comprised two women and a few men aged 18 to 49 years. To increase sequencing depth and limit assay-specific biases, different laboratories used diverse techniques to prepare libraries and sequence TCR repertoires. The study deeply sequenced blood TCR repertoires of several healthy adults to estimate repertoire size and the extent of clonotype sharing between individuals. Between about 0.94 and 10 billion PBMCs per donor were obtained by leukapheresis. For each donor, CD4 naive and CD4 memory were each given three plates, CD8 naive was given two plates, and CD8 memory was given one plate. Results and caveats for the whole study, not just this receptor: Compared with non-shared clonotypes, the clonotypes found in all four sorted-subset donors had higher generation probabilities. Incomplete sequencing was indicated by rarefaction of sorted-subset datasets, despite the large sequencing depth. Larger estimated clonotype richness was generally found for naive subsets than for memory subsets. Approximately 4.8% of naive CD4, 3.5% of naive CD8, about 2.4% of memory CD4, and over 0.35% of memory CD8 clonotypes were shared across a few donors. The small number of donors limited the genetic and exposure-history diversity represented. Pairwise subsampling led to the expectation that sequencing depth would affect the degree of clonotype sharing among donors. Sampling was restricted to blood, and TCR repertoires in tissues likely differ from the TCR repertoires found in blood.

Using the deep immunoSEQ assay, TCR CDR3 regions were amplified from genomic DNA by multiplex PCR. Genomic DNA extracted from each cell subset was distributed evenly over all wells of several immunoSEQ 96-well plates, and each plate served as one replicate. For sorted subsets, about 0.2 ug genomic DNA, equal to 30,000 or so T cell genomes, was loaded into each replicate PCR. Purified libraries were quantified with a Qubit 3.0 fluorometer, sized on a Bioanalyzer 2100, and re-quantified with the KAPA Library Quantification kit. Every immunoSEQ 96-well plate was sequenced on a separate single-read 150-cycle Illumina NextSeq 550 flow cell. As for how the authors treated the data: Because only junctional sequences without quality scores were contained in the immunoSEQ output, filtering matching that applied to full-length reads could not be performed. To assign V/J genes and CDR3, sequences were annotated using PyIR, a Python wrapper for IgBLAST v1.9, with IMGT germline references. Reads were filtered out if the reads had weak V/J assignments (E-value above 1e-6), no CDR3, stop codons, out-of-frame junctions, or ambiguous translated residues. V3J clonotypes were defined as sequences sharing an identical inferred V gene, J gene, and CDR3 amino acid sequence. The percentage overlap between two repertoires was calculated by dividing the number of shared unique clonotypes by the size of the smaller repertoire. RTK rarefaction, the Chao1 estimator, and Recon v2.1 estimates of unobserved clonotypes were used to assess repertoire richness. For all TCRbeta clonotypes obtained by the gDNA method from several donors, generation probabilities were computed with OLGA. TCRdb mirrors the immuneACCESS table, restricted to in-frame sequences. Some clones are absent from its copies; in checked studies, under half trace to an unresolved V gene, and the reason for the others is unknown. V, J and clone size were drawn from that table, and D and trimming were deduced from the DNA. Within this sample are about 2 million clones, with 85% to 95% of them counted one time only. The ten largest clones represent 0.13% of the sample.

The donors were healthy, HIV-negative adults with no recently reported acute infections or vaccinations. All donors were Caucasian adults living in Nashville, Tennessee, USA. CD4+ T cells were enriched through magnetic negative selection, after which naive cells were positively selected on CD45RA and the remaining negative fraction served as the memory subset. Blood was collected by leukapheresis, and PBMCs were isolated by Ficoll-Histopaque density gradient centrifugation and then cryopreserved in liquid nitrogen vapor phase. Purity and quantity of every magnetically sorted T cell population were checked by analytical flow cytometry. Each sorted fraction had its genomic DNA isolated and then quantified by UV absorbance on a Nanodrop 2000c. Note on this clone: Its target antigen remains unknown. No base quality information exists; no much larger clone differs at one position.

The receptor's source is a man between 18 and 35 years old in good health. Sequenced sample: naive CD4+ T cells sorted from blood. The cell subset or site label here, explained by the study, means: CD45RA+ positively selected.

The CDR3 sequence is CASSQLAGVRNEQFF. The sequenced DNA: TGTGCCAGCAGCCAATTAGCGGGAGTCCGGAATGAGCAGTTCTTC. The sequence is built from TRBV4-2 and TRBJ2-1; TRBD2 lines up with 9 middle nucleotides. After removal of 2 bases from V and 7 bases from J, the junction retains 6 bases not matched to a gene. CDR3 length: 15 amino acids, cysteine to phenylalanine. Just CDR3 DNA is preserved here, 45 bases in frame from base 1. CDR1 LGHNA and CDR2 YNFKEQ are derived from the germline V gene.